This T cell receptor (beta chain) is drawn from a study of radiotherapy plus CTLA-4 blockade in lung cancer. Study results and caveats: Tumor-derived TCR clones expanded in blood after radiotherapy plus ipilimumab. Early clonal dynamics of blood T cells, together with interferon-beta, were reported as the best response predictor.

The CDR3 consists of 17 residues. The germline V gene has CDR1 LNHNV and CDR2 YYDKDF (reference sequence). Trimming took off 1 base at V and 0 bases at J, with 13 bases between the two ends. For this clone: Its antigen is undetermined.

Ipilimumab CTLA-4 blockade and focal radiation were given to patients with chemo-refractory metastatic non-small-cell lung cancer. Profiled with immunoSEQ multiplex PCR; TCRdb holds only in-frame clones, not every one. The repertoire holds roughly 70,000 clones, about nine tenths seen once, with roughly two fifths in the top ten. Sequences were derived from peripheral blood, sampled from a patient treated with radiotherapy plus ipilimumab. The V and J genes are TRBV15 and TRBJ2-4; D might be TRBD2 (6 bases). The receptor was isolated from a human donor with non-small cell lung cancer that progressed on radiotherapy plus ipilimumab. CDR3 sequence reads: CATSRGGGDLAKNIQYF. The CDR3, as DNA: TGTGCCACCAGCAGAGGAGGAGGGGATCTAGCCAAAAACATTCAGTACTTC.